This T cell receptor (beta chain) was captured in a study of blood T cell repertoires in COVID-19. TCRdb's table, derived via immunoSEQ multiplex PCR, lists solely in-frame clones and lacks some. The sample yields 200,000 to 250,000 clones, approximately 80% seen once. The CDR3 consists of 14 residues. Germline V gene sequence: CDR1 KGHDR, CDR2 SFDVKD. The V segment lost 3 bases and the J segment 10 bases; nucleotides outside the gene matches: 6. The rearrangement uses TRBV24-1 and TRBJ2-1, with TRBD2 identical over 9 bases. This clonotype was obtained from a human donor in a cohort sampled during active COVID-19. The material sequenced was peripheral blood. The CDR3 sequence: CATSDLRTSAEQFF. CDR3 DNA: TGTGCCACCAGTGATCTGCGGACTAGCGCAGAGCAGTTCTTC.